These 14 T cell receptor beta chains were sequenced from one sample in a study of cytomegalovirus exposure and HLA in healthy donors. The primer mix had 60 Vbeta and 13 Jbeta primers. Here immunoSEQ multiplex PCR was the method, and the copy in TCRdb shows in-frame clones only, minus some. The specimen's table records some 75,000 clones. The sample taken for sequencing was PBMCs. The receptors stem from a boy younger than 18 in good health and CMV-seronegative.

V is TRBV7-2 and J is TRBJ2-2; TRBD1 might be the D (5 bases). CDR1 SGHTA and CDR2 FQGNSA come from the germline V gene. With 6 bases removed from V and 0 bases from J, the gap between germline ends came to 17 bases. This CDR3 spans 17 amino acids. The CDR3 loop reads CASSRDRPLANTGELFF. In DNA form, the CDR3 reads TGTGCCAGCAGTCGAGACAGACCCTTAGCGAACACCGGGGAGCTGTTTTTT.

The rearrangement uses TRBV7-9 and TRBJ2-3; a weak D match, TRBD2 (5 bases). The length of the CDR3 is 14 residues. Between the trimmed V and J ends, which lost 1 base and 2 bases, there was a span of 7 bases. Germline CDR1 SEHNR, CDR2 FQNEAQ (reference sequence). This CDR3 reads CASSLDSVTDTQYF. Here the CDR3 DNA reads TGTGCCAGCAGCTTAGATAGCGTCACAGATACGCAGTATTTT.

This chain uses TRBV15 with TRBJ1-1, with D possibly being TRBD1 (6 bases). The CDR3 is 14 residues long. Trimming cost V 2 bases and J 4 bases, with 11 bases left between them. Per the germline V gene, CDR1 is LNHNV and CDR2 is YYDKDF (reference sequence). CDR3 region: CATSRPQGFTEAFF. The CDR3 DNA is TGTGCCACCAGCAGACCTCAGGGGTTCACTGAAGCTTTCTTT. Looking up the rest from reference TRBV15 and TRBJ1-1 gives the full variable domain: DAMVIQNPRYQVTQFGKPVTLSCSQTLNHNVMYWYQQKSSQAPKLLFHYYDKDFNNEADTPDNFQSRRPNTSFCFLDIRSPGLGDTAMYLCATSRPQGFTEAFFGQGTRLTVV.

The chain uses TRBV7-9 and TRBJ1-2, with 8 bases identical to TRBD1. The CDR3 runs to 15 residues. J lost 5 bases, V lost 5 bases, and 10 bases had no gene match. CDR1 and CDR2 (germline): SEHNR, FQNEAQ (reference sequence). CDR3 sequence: CASSQQWGTGYGYTF. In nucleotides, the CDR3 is TGTGCCAGCAGCCAACAATGGGGGACAGGATATGGCTACACCTTC. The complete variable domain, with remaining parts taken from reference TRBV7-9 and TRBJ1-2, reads DTGVSQNPRHKITKRGQNVTFRCDPISEHNRLYWYRQTLGQGPEFLTYFQNEAQLEKSRLLSDRFSAERPKGSFSTLEIQRTEQGDSAMYLCASSQQWGTGYGYTFGSGTRLTVV.

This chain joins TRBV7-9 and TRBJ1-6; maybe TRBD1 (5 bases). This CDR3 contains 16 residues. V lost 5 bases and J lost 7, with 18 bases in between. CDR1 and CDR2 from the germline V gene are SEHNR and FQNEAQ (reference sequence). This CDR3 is CASSRMPRGENSPLHF. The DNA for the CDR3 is TGTGCCAGCAGCCGAATGCCCCGGGGGGAGAATTCACCCCTCCACTTT.

CDR3 coding DNA: TGTGCTAGTGGGGGGACAATGAACACTGAAGCTTTCTTT. It specifies CASGGTMNTEAFF. This chain links TRBV12-5 with TRBJ1-1; maybe TRBD1 (6 bases). This CDR3 comprises 13 residues. CDR1 and CDR2 from the germline V gene are LGHNT and FRNRAP. The V end was cut by 6 bases, the J end by 0 bases, with 8 bases between.

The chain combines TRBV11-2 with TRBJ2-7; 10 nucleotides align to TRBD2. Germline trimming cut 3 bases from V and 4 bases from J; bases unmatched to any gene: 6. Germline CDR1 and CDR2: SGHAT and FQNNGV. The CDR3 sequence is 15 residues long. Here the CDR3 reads CASSFGAGGLYEQYF. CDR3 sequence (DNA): TGTGCCAGCAGCTTTGGAGCGGGAGGGTTATACGAGCAGTACTTC.

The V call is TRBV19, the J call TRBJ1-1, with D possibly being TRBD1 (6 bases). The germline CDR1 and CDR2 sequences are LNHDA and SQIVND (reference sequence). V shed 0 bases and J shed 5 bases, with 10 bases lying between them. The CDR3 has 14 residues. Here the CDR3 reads CASSIEGGRTEAFF. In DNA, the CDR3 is TGTGCCAGTAGTATAGAGGGGGGGCGGACTGAAGCTTTCTTT.

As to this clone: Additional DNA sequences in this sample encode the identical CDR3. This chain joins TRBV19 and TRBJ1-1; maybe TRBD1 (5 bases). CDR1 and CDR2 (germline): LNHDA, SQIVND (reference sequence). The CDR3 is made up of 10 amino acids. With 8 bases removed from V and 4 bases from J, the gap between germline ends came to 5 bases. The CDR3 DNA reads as TGTGCCAGTGGGGCCACTGAAGCTTTCTTT. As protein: CASGATEAFF.

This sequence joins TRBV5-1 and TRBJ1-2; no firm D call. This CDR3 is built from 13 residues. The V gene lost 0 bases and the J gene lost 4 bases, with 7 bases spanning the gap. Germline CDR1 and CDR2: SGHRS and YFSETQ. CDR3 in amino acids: CASSLAEAYGYTF. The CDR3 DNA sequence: TGCGCCAGCAGCTTGGCCGAAGCCTATGGCTACACCTTC.

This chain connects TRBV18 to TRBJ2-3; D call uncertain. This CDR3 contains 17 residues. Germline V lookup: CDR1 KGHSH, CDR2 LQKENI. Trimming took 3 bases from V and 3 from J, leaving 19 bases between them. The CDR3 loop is CASSPPSGGVVTDTQYF. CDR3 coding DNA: TGTGCCAGCTCACCCCCCTCTGGCGGAGTGGTAACAGATACGCAGTATTTT.

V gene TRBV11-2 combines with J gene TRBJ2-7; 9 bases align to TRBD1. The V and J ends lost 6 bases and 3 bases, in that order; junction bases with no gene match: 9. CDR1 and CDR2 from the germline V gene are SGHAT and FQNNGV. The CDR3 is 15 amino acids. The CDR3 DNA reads TGTGCCAGCAGGAACCCCGGGACAGGGAACTACGAGCAGTACTTC. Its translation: CASRNPGTGNYEQYF.

The CDR3 coding sequence is TGTGCCAGCAGCTATGACATGCACTCTGGAAACACCATATATTTT. Translation: CASSYDMHSGNTIYF. J is TRBJ1-3 and V is TRBV5-6; D gene ambiguous. Germline assignment: CDR1 SGHDT and CDR2 YYEEEE. The CDR3 has 15 residues. V dropped 3 bases and J dropped 0 bases, with 10 bases sitting between them. The full variable domain, its missing parts supplied by reference TRBV5-6 and TRBJ1-3, is DAGVTQSPTHLIKTRGQQVTLRCSPKSGHDTVSWYQQALGQGPQFIFQYYEEEERQRGNFPDRFSGHQFPNYSSELNVNALLLGDSALYLCASSYDMHSGNTIYFGEGSWLTVV.

As DNA, the CDR3 is TGTGCCAGCTCAACCGGGAAAGGGAACACTGAAGCTTTCTTT. Its protein product is CASSTGKGNTEAFF. This rearrangement joins TRBV18 to TRBJ1-1, with D unclear. Germline-derived CDR1 and CDR2 are KGHSH and LQKENI. V lost 5 bases to trimming and J lost 1 base, with 11 bases between them. The CDR3 is 14 residues long.